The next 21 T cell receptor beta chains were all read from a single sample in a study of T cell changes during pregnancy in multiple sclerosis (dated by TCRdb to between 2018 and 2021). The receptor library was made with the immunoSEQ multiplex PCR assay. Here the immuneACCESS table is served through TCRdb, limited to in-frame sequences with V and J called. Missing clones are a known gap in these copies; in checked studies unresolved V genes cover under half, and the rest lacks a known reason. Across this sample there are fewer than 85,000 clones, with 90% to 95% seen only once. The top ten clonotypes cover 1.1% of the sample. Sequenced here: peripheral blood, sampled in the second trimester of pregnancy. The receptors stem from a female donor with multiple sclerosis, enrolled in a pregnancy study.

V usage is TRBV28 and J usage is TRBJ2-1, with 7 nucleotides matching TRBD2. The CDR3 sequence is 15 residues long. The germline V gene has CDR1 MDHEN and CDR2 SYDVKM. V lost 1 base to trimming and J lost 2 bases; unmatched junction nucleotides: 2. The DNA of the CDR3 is TGTGCCAGCAGTTTATCACTAGCGACCTACAATGAGCAGTTCTTC. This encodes CASSLSLATYNEQFF.

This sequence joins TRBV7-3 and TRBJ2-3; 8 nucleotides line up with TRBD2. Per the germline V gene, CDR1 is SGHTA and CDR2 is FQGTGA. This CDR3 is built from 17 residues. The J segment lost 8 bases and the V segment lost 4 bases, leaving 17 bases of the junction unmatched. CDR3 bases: TGTGCCAGCAGCTCCTCGGGAGTTGGGGCGGGAGGAGGTACGCAGTATTTT. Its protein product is CASSSSGVGAGGGTQYF.

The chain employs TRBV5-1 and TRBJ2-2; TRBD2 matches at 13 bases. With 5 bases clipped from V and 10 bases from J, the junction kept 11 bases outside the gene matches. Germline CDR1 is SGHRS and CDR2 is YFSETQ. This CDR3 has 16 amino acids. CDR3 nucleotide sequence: TGCGCCAGCAGTCAACAGCTTGGACTAGCGGGAGTGGAGCTGTTTTTT. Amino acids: CASSQQLGLAGVELFF.

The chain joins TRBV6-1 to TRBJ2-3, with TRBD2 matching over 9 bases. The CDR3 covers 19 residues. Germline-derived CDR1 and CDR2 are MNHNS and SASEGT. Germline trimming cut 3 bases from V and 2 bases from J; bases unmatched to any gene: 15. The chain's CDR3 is CASSDAQREVWSPTDTQYF. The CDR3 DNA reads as TGTGCCAGCAGTGACGCACAGCGGGAGGTATGGTCCCCCACAGATACGCAGTATTTT.

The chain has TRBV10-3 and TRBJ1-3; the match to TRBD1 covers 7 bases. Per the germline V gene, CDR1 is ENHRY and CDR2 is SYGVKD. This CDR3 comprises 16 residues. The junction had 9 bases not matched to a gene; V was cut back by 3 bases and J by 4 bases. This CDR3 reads CAISDLDRVEGNTIYF. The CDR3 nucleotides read TGTGCCATCAGTGACCTCGACAGGGTGGAAGGAAACACCATATATTTT.

CDR3 sequence reads: CASSYDRGRNTEAFF. In DNA, the CDR3 is TGTGCCAGCAGTTACGACAGGGGGAGGAACACTGAAGCTTTCTTT. The gene calls are TRBV6-5 and TRBJ1-1; 9 nucleotides align to TRBD1. Per the germline V gene, CDR1 is MNHEY and CDR2 is SVGAGI. Trimming at V came to 2 bases and at J to 1 base, leaving 2 bases not matched to a gene. The CDR3 spans 15 residues.

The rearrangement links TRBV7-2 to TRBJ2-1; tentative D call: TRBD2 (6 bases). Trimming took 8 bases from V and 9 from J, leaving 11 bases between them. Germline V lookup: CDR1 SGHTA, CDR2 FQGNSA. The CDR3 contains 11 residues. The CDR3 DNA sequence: TGTGCCAGCGGGTACGGGGGTGAGCAGTTCTTC. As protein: CASGYGGEQFF.

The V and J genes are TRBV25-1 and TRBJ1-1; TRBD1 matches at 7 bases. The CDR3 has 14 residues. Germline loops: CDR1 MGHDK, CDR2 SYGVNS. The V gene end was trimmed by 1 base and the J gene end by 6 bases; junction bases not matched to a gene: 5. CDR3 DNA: TGTGCCAGCAGTGAATTGAGACAGGGTGCTGAAGCTTTCTTT. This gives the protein CASSELRQGAEAFF.

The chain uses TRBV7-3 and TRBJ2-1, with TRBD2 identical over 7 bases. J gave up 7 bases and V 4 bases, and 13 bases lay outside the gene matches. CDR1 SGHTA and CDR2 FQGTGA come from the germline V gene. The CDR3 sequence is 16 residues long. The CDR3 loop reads CASSSPGARRGNEQFF. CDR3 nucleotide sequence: TGTGCCAGCAGCTCCCCCGGCGCCAGGCGGGGGAATGAGCAGTTCTTC. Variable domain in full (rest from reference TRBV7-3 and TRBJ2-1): GAGVSQTPSNKVTEKGKYVELRCDPISGHTALYWYRQSLGQGPEFLIYFQGTGAADDSGLPNDRFFAVRPEGSVSTLKIQRTERGDSAVYLCASSSPGARRGNEQFFGPGTRLTVL.

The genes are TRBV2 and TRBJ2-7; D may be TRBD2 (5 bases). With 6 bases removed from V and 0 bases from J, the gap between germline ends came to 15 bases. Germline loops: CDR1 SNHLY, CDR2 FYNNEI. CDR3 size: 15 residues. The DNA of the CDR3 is TGTGCCAGCAGGGGCGCGGGCGGCAGCTCCTACGAGCAGTACTTC. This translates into CASRGAGGSSYEQYF.

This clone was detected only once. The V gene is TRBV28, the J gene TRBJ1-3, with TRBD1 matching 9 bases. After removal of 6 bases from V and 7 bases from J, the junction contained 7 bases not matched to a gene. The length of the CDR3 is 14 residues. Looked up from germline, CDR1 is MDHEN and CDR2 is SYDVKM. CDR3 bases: TGTGCCAGCAGCACCCGGACAGGGGTGAACACCATATATTTT. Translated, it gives CASSTRTGVNTIYF.

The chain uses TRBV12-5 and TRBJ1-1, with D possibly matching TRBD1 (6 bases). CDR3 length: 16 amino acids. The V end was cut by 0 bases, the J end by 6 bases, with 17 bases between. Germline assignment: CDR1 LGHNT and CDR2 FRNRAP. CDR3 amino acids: CASGLVLDAGVPEAFF. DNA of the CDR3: TGTGCTAGTGGTTTGGTACTAGACGCAGGGGTACCTGAAGCTTTCTTT.

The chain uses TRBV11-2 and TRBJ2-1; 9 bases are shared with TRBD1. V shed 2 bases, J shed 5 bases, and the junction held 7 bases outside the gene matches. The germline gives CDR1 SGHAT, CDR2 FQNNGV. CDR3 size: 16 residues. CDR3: CASSLTPGQGHNEQFF. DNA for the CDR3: TGTGCCAGCAGCTTAACTCCGGGACAGGGACACAATGAGCAGTTCTTC.

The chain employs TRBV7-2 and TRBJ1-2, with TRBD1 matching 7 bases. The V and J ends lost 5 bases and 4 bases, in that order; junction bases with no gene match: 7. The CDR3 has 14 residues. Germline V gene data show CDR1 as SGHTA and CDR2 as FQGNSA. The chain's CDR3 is CASSSDRVSYGYTF. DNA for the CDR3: TGTGCCAGCAGCAGTGACAGGGTGAGCTATGGCTACACCTTC.

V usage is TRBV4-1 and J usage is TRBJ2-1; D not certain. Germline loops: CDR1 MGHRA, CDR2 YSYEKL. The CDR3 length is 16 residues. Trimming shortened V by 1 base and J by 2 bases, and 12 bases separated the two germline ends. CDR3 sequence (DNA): TGCGCCAGCAGCCAAGTAGGTACAGTTACCTACAATGAGCAGTTCTTC. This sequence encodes CASSQVGTVTYNEQFF.

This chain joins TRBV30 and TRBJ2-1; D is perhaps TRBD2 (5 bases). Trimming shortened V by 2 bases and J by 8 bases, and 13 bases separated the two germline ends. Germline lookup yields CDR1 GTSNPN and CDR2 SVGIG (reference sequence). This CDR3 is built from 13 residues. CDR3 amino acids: CAWSKGAFDEQFF. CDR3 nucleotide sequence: TGTGCCTGGAGTAAGGGAGCGTTCGATGAGCAGTTCTTC.

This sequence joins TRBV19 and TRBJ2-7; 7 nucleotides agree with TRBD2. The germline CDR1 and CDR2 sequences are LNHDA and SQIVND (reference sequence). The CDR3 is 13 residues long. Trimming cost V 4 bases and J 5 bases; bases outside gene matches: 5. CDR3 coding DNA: TGTGCCAGTAGTACTGGGGGGGTCGACGAGCAGTACTTC. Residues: CASSTGGVDEQYF.

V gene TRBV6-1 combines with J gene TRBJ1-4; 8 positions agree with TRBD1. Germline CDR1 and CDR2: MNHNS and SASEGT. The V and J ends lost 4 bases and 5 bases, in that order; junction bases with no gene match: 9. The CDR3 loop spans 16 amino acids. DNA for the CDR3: TGTGCCAGCAGTGCGCCTCCGGGACAGGCAAATGAAAAACTGTTTTTT. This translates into CASSAPPGQANEKLFF.

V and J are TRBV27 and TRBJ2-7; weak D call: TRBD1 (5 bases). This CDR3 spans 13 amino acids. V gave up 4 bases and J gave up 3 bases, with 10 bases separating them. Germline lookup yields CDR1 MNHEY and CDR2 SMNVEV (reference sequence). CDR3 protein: CASSYDRLYEQYF. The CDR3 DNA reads TGTGCCAGCAGTTACGACAGACTCTACGAGCAGTACTTC.

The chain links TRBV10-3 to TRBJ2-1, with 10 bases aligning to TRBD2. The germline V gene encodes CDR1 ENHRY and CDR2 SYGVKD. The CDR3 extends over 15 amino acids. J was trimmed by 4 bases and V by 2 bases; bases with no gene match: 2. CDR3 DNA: TGTGCCATCAGTGAGGCTAGCGGGAGTTACAATGAGCAGTTCTTC. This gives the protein CAISEASGSYNEQFF.

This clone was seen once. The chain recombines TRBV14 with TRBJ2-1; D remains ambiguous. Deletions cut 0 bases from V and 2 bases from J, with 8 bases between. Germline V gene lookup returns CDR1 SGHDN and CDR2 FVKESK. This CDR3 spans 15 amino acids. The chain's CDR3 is CASSQEHTPYNEQFF. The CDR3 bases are TGTGCCAGCAGCCAAGAACACACCCCCTACAATGAGCAGTTCTTC. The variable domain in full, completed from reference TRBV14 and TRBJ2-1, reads EAGVTQFPSHSVIEKGQTVTLRCDPISGHDNLYWYRRVMGKEIKFLLHFVKESKQDESGMPNNRFLAERTGGTYSTLKVQPAELEDSGVYFCASSQEHTPYNEQFFGPGTRLTVL.